This T cell receptor (beta chain) was profiled in a study of blood T cell repertoires in COVID-19. Study at large: Samples taken during acute and convalescent COVID-19 were collected in the United States, Italy and Spain. Sources were T cells, B-cell-depleted T cells, or PBMCs; the material itself was cDNA or gDNA.

Germline lookup yields CDR1 MGHRA and CDR2 YSYEKL. V shed 1 base and J 4 bases; nucleotides not matched to a gene: 16. The CDR3 runs to 19 residues. Here immunoSEQ multiplex PCR was the method, and the copy in TCRdb shows in-frame clones only, minus some. The sample carries 23,000 or so clones, under 90% recorded once. The chain has TRBV4-1 and TRBJ2-3, with TRBD1 identical over 8 bases. Sequencing was done on a sample of peripheral blood. The receptor was isolated from a human donor in a cohort sampled during active COVID-19. CDR3 region: CASSQGSGPTGVKADTQYF. The CDR3 DNA reads TGCGCCAGCAGCCAAGGTAGTGGGCCGACAGGGGTGAAGGCAGATACGCAGTATTTT.